The 10 T cell receptor beta chains below were found in one sample sequenced in a study of cytomegalovirus exposure and HLA in healthy donors. Repertoires were generated with immunoSEQ multiplex PCR, while TCRdb's copy carries only in-frame clones and drops some. This sample carries 280,000 or so clones, 70% to 90% of them seen once, and the ten largest clones take around 0.92%. Sequenced input: PBMCs. These receptors all come from a woman younger than 30 in good health and CMV-seronegative.

The chain is built from TRBV6-1 and TRBJ2-7; possibly TRBD2 for D (6 bases). Germline lookup yields CDR1 MNHNS and CDR2 SASEGT. V lost 1 base and J 7 bases, leaving 17 bases between the germline ends. This CDR3 comprises 15 residues. The CDR3 loop reads CASSEGEDFAREQYF. In nucleotides, the CDR3 is TGTGCCAGCAGTGAAGGGGAGGACTTTGCTAGAGAGCAGTACTTC.

V gene TRBV18 combines with J gene TRBJ1-2; D possibly corresponds to TRBD1 (5 bases). V was pared by 6 bases and J by 8 bases, with 16 bases between. The germline V gene encodes CDR1 KGHSH and CDR2 LQKENI. The CDR3 contains 13 residues. CDR3 bases: TGTGCCAGCTCCTTCGACAGAAAGGGAGGCTACACCTTC. The encoded protein is CASSFDRKGGYTF.

The genes are TRBV5-1 and TRBJ2-7; 10 bases agree with TRBD2. With 4 bases clipped from V and 4 bases from J, the junction kept 8 bases outside the gene matches. Germline V lookup: CDR1 SGHRS, CDR2 YFSETQ. The CDR3 loop spans 15 amino acids. CDR3 DNA sequence: TGCGCCAGCAGCGGCGGAGCGGGAGGGGATTACGAGCAGTACTTC. Protein: CASSGGAGGDYEQYF.

The CDR3 reads CASSLSRGAYEQYF. As DNA, the CDR3 is TGTGCCAGCAGCTTGTCGCGGGGAGCCTACGAGCAGTACTTC. J is TRBJ2-7 and V is TRBV7-2; a weak D match, TRBD2 (6 bases). V lost 3 bases and J 2 bases, leaving 11 bases between the germline ends. The germline V gene encodes CDR1 SGHTA and CDR2 FQGNSA. This CDR3 spans 14 amino acids.

The CDR3 DNA is TGTGCCAGCAGCGACAGCAGGGCAACTAATGAAAAACTGTTTTTT. Encoded protein: CASSDSRATNEKLFF. J is TRBJ1-4 and V is TRBV2, with D perhaps matching TRBD1 (5 bases). CDR3 length equals 15 residues. V dropped 6 bases and J dropped 0 bases, with 11 bases sitting between them. Looked up from germline, CDR1 is SNHLY and CDR2 is FYNNEI.

This chain links TRBV7-3 with TRBJ2-1; D is unclear. The V end was cut by 2 bases, the J end by 10 bases, with 12 bases between. From germline, CDR1 is SGHTA and CDR2 FQGTGA. The CDR3 consists of 13 residues. The CDR3, as DNA: TGTGCCAGCAGCTTAGGCCAGGAAGGAGAGCAGTTCTTC. Protein sequence: CASSLGQEGEQFF.

The gene calls are TRBV7-3 and TRBJ2-3, with a tentative D call TRBD1 (7 bases). Germline V gives CDR1 SGHTA, CDR2 FQGTGA. The V end was cut by 4 bases, the J end by 0 bases, with 14 bases between. The CDR3 totals 16 residues. CDR3 protein: CASSSPEGASTDTQYF. The CDR3, as DNA: TGTGCCAGCAGCTCCCCGGAGGGGGCGAGCACAGATACGCAGTATTTT.

For the CDR3, the DNA is TGTGCCAGCAGTTTAGGGACAACCCGGGGGCCCCAGCATTTT. Amino acid sequence: CASSLGTTRGPQHF. The chain links TRBV27 to TRBJ1-5; D is possibly TRBD1 (6 bases). Trimming shortened V by 2 bases and J by 9 bases, and 14 bases separated the two germline ends. CDR1 and CDR2 from the germline V gene are MNHEY and SMNVEV (reference sequence). The CDR3 has 14 amino acids.

The chain combines TRBV30 with TRBJ2-1, with 12 bases fitting TRBD2. Germline trimming cut 1 base from V and 10 bases from J; bases unmatched to any gene: 5. Per the germline V gene, CDR1 is GTSNPN and CDR2 is SVGIG (reference sequence). This CDR3 region has 14 residues. The DNA for the CDR3 is TGTGCCTGGAGTGGGGGGACTAGCGGGCGCGAGCAGTTCTTC. Encoded protein: CAWSGGTSGREQFF.

Only a few counts were recorded for this clone. The chain carries TRBV10-2 and TRBJ2-7; TRBD1 matches at 7 bases. This CDR3 is built from 15 residues. V shed 0 bases, J shed 2 bases, and the junction held 4 bases outside the gene matches. Germline loops: CDR1 WSHSY, CDR2 SAAADI. CDR3 sequence reads: CASSESTGLPYEQYF. Here the CDR3 DNA reads TGCGCCAGCAGTGAGTCGACAGGGCTCCCCTACGAGCAGTACTTC.